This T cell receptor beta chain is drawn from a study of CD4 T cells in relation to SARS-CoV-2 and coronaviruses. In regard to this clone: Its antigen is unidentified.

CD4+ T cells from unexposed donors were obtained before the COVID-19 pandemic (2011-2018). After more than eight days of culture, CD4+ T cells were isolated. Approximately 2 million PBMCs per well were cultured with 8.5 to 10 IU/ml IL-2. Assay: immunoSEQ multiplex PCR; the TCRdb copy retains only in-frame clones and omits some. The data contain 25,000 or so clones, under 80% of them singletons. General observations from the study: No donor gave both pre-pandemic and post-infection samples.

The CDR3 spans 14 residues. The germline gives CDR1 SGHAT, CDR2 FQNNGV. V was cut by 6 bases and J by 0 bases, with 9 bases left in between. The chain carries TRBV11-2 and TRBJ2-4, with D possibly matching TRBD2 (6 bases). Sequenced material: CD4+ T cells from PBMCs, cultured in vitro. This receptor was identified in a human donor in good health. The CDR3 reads CASRRDLAKNIQYF. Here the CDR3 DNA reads TGTGCCAGCAGACGGGACTTAGCCAAAAACATTCAGTACTTC.